This T cell receptor (beta chain) was captured by sequencing in a study of kidney transplant recipient with SARS-CoV-2 infection. There are 11 residues in the CDR3. Germline-derived CDR1 and CDR2 are LNHDA and SQIVND (reference sequence). From the reads, TCRdb called clonotypes with MiXCR, one entry per CDR3 protein. Seen here are roughly 230,000 distinct CDR3 sequences, around 26% observed once, and the top ten hold roughly 7%. With respect to this clonotype: The junction differs from germline at one of its ends, possibly a read error.

V and J are TRBV19 and TRBJ2-7; D may be TRBD1 (5 bases). This sequence originates from a young adult male patient who had COVID-19 and was a kidney transplant recipient. Some of these T cells may belong to the graft donor. Here the sequenced sample was a blood sample, taken at baseline and between days 110 and 120 from a kidney transplant recipient. CDR3 region: CASRQGYEQHF. The CDR3 region has the DNA TGTGCCAGTAGGCAGGGCTACGAGCAGCACTTC.